This T cell receptor beta chain is from a study of cytomegalovirus exposure and HLA in healthy donors. In the study overall: Roughly 80 million unique TCRs from HLA-typed donors made up an early data release.

It was with 60 Vbeta and 13 Jbeta primers that the PCR ran. Assay: immunoSEQ multiplex PCR; the TCRdb copy retains only in-frame clones and omits some. In the table there are about 150,000 clones, around 79% of which are singletons. This receptor was obtained from a man aged 25 to 40 in good health and CMV-seropositive. Sequenced material: PBMCs.

Here the CDR3 reads CASSLGGERQPQHF. The DNA of the CDR3 is TGCGCCAGCAGCTTGGGCGGAGAGAGGCAGCCCCAGCATTTT. The V gene is TRBV5-1, the J gene TRBJ1-5; D is uncertain. Between the trimmed V and J ends, which lost 0 bases and 7 bases, there was a span of 11 bases. The CDR3 covers 14 residues. Germline loops: CDR1 SGHRS, CDR2 YFSETQ.